The 17 T cell receptor beta chains below all came from one sample that was sequenced in a study of cytomegalovirus exposure and HLA in healthy donors. PCR primers comprised 60 Vbeta and 13 Jbeta primers. The data were produced by immunoSEQ multiplex PCR, yet TCRdb's version contains in-frame clones alone and is incomplete. The table lists approximately 150,000 clones, roughly 80% of them singletons. The sample comprised PBMCs. These receptors came from a woman aged 25 to 39 in good health and CMV-seropositive.

The rearrangement links TRBV5-4 to TRBJ1-4, with 11 bases lining up with TRBD1. CDR1 and CDR2 (germline): SGHNT, YYREEE (reference sequence). CDR3 size: 15 residues. J lost 5 bases, V lost 4 bases, and 4 bases had no gene match. CDR3 in DNA: TGTGCCAGCAGCAGGGGGACAGGGGGGAATGAAAAACTGTTTTTT. Translating gives CASSRGTGGNEKLFF.

CDR3 DNA: TGTGCCAGCAGCACCCGACAGGGGGCGGGTTCACCCCTCCACTTT. It specifies CASSTRQGAGSPLHF. J is TRBJ1-6 and V is TRBV4-2; 10 bases are a match to TRBD1. The CDR3 runs 15 residues. The V and J ends lost 5 bases and 9 bases, in that order; junction bases with no gene match: 7. The germline V gene encodes CDR1 LGHNA and CDR2 YNFKEQ.

The chain has TRBV6-6 and TRBJ1-6; 8 bases are a match to TRBD1. The CDR3 has 14 residues. Germline CDR1 and CDR2: MNHNY and SVGAGI (reference sequence). Trimming took 6 bases from V and 5 from J; bases not matched to a gene: 3. The chain's CDR3 is CASSPGQDNSPLHF. The CDR3 DNA reads TGTGCCAGCAGCCCGGGACAGGATAATTCACCCCTCCACTTT.

This sequence joins TRBV7-9 and TRBJ2-7; possibly TRBD2 for D (6 bases). The CDR3 is 12 residues long. The germline V and J ends were trimmed by 5 bases and 6 bases, with 11 bases remaining between them. Germline V gene data show CDR1 as SEHNR and CDR2 as FQNEAQ (reference sequence). In DNA, the CDR3 is TGTGCCAGCAGCCCAGTCGGGGGCGAGCAGTACTTC. It yields the protein CASSPVGGEQYF.

CDR3 sequence reads: CASRPQGDTEAFF. CDR3 bases: TGTGCCAGCAGACCGCAGGGGGATACTGAAGCTTTCTTT. The chain joins TRBV27 to TRBJ1-1, with 7 bases identical to TRBD1. From germline, CDR1 is MNHEY and CDR2 SMNVEV (reference sequence). This CDR3 contains 13 residues. Germline trimming cut 6 bases from V and 5 bases from J; bases unmatched to any gene: 6.

CDR3 in amino acids: CANSAGTGKNEQFF. CDR3 nucleotide sequence: TGTGCCAACTCAGCCGGGACAGGAAAAAATGAGCAGTTCTTC. The genes are TRBV5-4 and TRBJ2-1; 8 bases map to TRBD1. The V and J ends lost 9 bases and 7 bases, in that order; junction bases with no gene match: 12. Germline values: CDR1 SGHNT, CDR2 YYREEE (reference sequence). The CDR3 runs 14 residues.

About this clone: Different DNA sequences within this sample yield the same CDR3. The chain employs TRBV6-7 and TRBJ2-5; tentative D call: TRBD1 (6 bases). TRBV6-7 is treated as an ORF (open reading frame) with a function not yet certain. The V end was cut by 2 bases, the J end by 2 bases, with 15 bases between. This CDR3 is built from 16 residues. The CDR3 bases are TGTGCCAGCAGTTACGCTCAGGGGTTGGGGCAAGAGACCCAGTACTTC. As protein: CASSYAQGLGQETQYF.

The chain has TRBV28 and TRBJ2-6, with 9 bases matching TRBD1. This CDR3 spans 17 amino acids. Germline CDR1 reads MDHEN; CDR2 reads SYDVKM. With V trimmed by 6 bases and J by 2 bases, 8 bases remained unmatched. Written as DNA, the CDR3 is TGTGCCAGCAGCCCCACAGGGGGCAGGGCTGGGGCCAACGTCCTGACTTTC. Encoded protein: CASSPTGGRAGANVLTF. Full variable domain (remainder filled in from reference TRBV28 and TRBJ2-6): DVKVTQSSRYLVKRTGEKVFLECVQDMDHENMFWYRQDPGLGLRLIYFSYDVKMKEKGDIPEGYSVSREKKERFSLILESASTNQTSMYLCASSPTGGRAGANVLTFGAGSRLTVL.

This clone was picked up a small number of times. This sequence joins TRBV6-6 and TRBJ1-2; 7 positions agree with TRBD1. With V trimmed by 7 bases and J by 8 bases, 7 bases remained unmatched. CDR3 length equals 12 residues. Per the germline V gene, CDR1 is MNHNY and CDR2 is SVGAGI (reference sequence). For the CDR3, the DNA is TGTGCCAGCAATGATAGGGGGCACGGCTACACCTTC. Translating it yields CASNDRGHGYTF.

The chain combines TRBV6-1 with TRBJ1-4; tentatively, D is TRBD1 (5 bases). The CDR3 spans 12 residues. Germline CDR1 and CDR2: MNHNS and SASEGT. Trimming took 8 bases from V and 6 from J, leaving 10 bases between them. CDR3 in amino acids: CASGGRDEKLFF. CDR3 DNA sequence: TGTGCCAGCGGGGGGAGAGATGAAAAACTGTTTTTT.

The chain carries TRBV6-5 and TRBJ1-5; tentatively, D is TRBD1 (6 bases). The ends were cut back, 4 bases at V and 5 bases at J, with 15 bases in the middle. Looked up from germline, CDR1 is MNHEY and CDR2 is SVGAGI. The CDR3 is made up of 15 amino acids. The CDR3 coding sequence is TGTGCCAGCAGTTCCCATGGACCAGGGGATCAGCCCCAGCATTTT. It translates to CASSSHGPGDQPQHF.

This rearrangement joins TRBV28 to TRBJ2-7; D is unresolved. Germline V lookup: CDR1 MDHEN, CDR2 SYDVKM. The CDR3 loop spans 13 amino acids. Trimming left V 3 bases short and J 3 bases short, with 9 bases between. The CDR3 coding sequence is TGTGCCAGCAGTTTCGGGTTAGACTACGAGCAGTACTTC. It is translated as CASSFGLDYEQYF.

This clone has just a few counts. This chain joins TRBV21-1 and TRBJ2-5; the D segment call TRBD1 is taken from the table without a DNA check. TRBV21-1 is deemed a pseudogene. CDR3 length: 14 residues. In DNA form, the CDR3 reads TGTGCCAGCAGCCCCCAGGTATTTGGGGAGACCCAGTACTTC. It translates to CASSPQVFGETQYF.

The chain recombines TRBV5-1 with TRBJ1-2, with 7 bases fitting TRBD1. After removal of 7 bases from V and 7 bases from J, the junction contained 13 bases not matched to a gene. The CDR3 has 14 residues. CDR1 is SGHRS and CDR2 is YFSETQ in the germline V gene. DNA for the CDR3: TGCGCCAGCCACCTTCCGGGACAGACAGTTGGCTACACCTTC. Encoded protein: CASHLPGQTVGYTF.

The V gene is TRBV4-3, the J gene TRBJ2-7, with 7 bases matching TRBD1. In germline, CDR1 is LGHNA, CDR2 YSLEER. CDR3 size: 15 residues. V trimming: 3 bases; J trimming: 6 bases; junction bases outside the gene matches: 11. The DNA of the CDR3 is TGCGCCAGCAGCCAGGATTTTGACAGGGCCGGCGAGCAGTACTTC. Translated, it gives CASSQDFDRAGEQYF.

The chain employs TRBV6-6 and TRBJ1-1; TRBD1 matches 7 bases. Germline V gene lookup returns CDR1 MNHNY and CDR2 SVGAGI (reference sequence). The CDR3 extends over 14 amino acids. Trimming cost V 7 bases and J 2 bases; bases outside gene matches: 7. Here the CDR3 reads CASISGGTNTEAFF. The CDR3 DNA reads TGTGCCAGCATCTCAGGGGGGACCAACACTGAAGCTTTCTTT.

J is TRBJ1-1 and V is TRBV4-1, with TRBD1 identical over 7 bases. The CDR3 runs 15 residues. Germline V lookup: CDR1 MGHRA, CDR2 YSYEKL. Trimming at V came to 0 bases and at J to 0 bases, leaving 1 base not matched to a gene. In DNA form, the CDR3 reads TGCGCCAGCAGCCAAGAGACAGGGTTGAACACTGAAGCTTTCTTT. Translation gives CASSQETGLNTEAFF.